Listed below are T cell receptor beta chains from one sample, sequenced in a study of technical replicates of blood from several donors. Using immunoSEQ multiplex PCR, the repertoire was profiled, and TCRdb retains in-frame clones only, with some absent. Of tens of thousands of clones listed, 91% are singletons. The sequenced sample consisted of PBMCs. The receptors were gathered from a human donor in good health. Some clones in this sample may be carry-over from other donors' samples. The CDR3 runs from the conserved cysteine through the conserved F or W. D genes are given only for firm matches. Part of the rows lack a size; the others show once, few, many or a class for expanded clones.

clone size	V gene	D gene	J gene	CDR3 protein	CDR3 DNA
.	TRBV5-1	.	TRBJ1-2	CASSLDRPMGSYTF	TGCGCCAGCAGCTTGGACAGGCCCATGGGAAGCTACACCTTC
.	TRBV2	TRBD1	TRBJ2-6	CASSLDRTPGVLTF	TGTGCCAGCAGTTTGGACAGGACCCCGGGGGTCCTGACTTTC
.	TRBV7-2	TRBD2	TRBJ2-7	CASSLVAGGTYEQYF	TGTGCCAGCAGCTTAGTAGCGGGAGGTACCTACGAGCAGTACTTC
.	TRBV5-1	.	TRBJ2-2	CASSLEGVNTGELFF	TGCGCCAGCAGCTTGGAGGGGGTTAACACCGGGGAGCTGTTTTTT
.	TRBV7-7	TRBD2	TRBJ2-1	CASSSGREGEQFF	TGTGCCAGCTCGAGCGGGCGGGAGGGCGAGCAGTTCTTC
.	TRBV18	.	TRBJ2-2	CASSPPLRGPTGELFF	TGTGCCAGCTCACCACCGCTCAGGGGCCCAACCGGGGAGCTGTTTTTT
.	TRBV6-4	TRBD2	TRBJ2-3	CASSEGSGGSTDTQYF	TGTGCCAGCAGTGAAGGTAGCGGGGGTAGCACAGATACGCAGTATTTT
.	TRBV6-5	TRBD1	TRBJ2-4	CASRHRTGNKNIQYF	TGTGCCAGCAGACACCGGACAGGGAACAAAAACATTCAGTACTTC
.	TRBV18	TRBD1	TRBJ1-4	CASSPGTVNEKLFF	TGTGCCAGCTCACCCGGGACAGTTAATGAAAAACTGTTTTTT
.	TRBV7-9	TRBD2	TRBJ2-3	CASTEREHGADTQYF	TGTGCCAGCACAGAGCGGGAGCATGGAGCAGATACGCAGTATTTT
large	TRBV6-4	TRBD2	TRBJ2-3	CASSDSSGGADTQYF	TGTGCCAGCAGTGACTCGAGTGGGGGGGCAGATACGCAGTATTTT
.	TRBV5-1	.	TRBJ1-1	CASSQDSMNTEAFF	TGCGCCAGCAGCCAGGACAGCATGAACACTGAAGCTTTCTTT
.	TRBV5-4	TRBD1	TRBJ1-1	CASRPGQLNTEAFF	TGTGCCAGCAGGCCGGGACAGTTGAACACTGAAGCTTTCTTT
.	TRBV5-4	TRBD2	TRBJ2-7	CASRTSGSYEQYF	TGTGCCAGCCGGACTAGCGGGAGTTACGAGCAGTACTTC
.	TRBV27	TRBD1	TRBJ1-5	CASSKMTGVVGNQPQHF	TGTGCCAGCAGTAAAATGACAGGGGTTGTAGGTAATCAGCCCCAGCATTTT
.	TRBV15	.	TRBJ2-7	CATSRDQDYEQYF	TGTGCCACCAGCAGAGATCAGGACTACGAGCAGTACTTC
.	TRBV7-9	.	TRBJ2-7	CASSLTGEQYF	TGTGCCAGCAGCTTAACCGGCGAGCAGTACTTC
.	TRBV29-1	.	TRBJ1-2	CSVEELGGYGYTF	TGCAGCGTTGAAGAACTCGGTGGCTATGGCTACACCTTC
.	TRBV18	.	TRBJ1-1	CASPRVNTEAFF	TGTGCCAGCCCCCGAGTGAACACTGAAGCTTTCTTT
.	TRBV4-1	.	TRBJ2-3	CASSLVGTLSDTQYF	TGCGCCAGCAGCCTCGTCGGGACTCTCTCCGATACGCAGTATTTT
.	TRBV7-6	TRBD2	TRBJ2-1	CASSRHTGTSGNEQFF	TGTGCCAGCAGCCGACATACCGGGACTAGCGGCAATGAGCAGTTCTTC
once	TRBV5-5	.	TRBJ1-2	CASSLRGGYGYTF	TGTGCCAGCAGCTTGCGGGGTGGCTATGGCTACACCTTC
.	TRBV27	.	TRBJ1-2	CASSPRINYGYTF	TGTGCCAGCAGTCCCAGGATTAACTATGGCTACACCTTC
.	TRBV6-5	TRBD1	TRBJ2-4	CASSYTRTGSKNIQYF	TGTGCCAGCAGTTACACAAGGACAGGGTCAAAAAACATTCAGTACTTC
.	TRBV6-1	.	TRBJ1-2	CASSDNEGGEYGYTF	TGTGCCAGCAGTGATAACGAGGGGGGGGAATATGGCTACACCTTC
.	TRBV9	TRBD2	TRBJ2-5	CASSPRRSGAPQETQYF	TGTGCCAGCAGCCCCCGGCGTAGCGGGGCCCCACAAGAGACCCAGTACTTC
.	TRBV7-9	.	TRBJ2-7	CASSPRDLLGEQYF	TGTGCCAGCAGCCCCCGGGACTTATTAGGCGAGCAGTACTTC
.	TRBV5-4	TRBD1	TRBJ1-2	CASSWGQGASNGYTF	TGTGCCAGCAGCTGGGGACAGGGGGCTTCCAATGGCTACACCTTC
.	TRBV4-2	TRBD2	TRBJ2-1	CASSQDLASGRLDNEQFF	TGTGCCAGCAGCCAAGATTTGGCTAGCGGGAGGCTCGACAATGAGCAGTTCTTC
.	TRBV4-1	TRBD1	TRBJ2-7	CASSHPGVGSGQGLYEQYF	TGCGCCAGCAGCCATCCGGGGGTCGGGTCTGGACAGGGCCTCTACGAGCAGTACTTC
.	TRBV6-1	TRBD1	TRBJ1-4	CASSGDRREKLFF	TGTGCCAGCAGCGGGGACAGGCGGGAAAAACTGTTTTTT
.	TRBV7-2	TRBD2	TRBJ2-7	CASSPPGTSGHEQYF	TGTGCCAGCAGTCCCCCCGGGACTAGCGGGCACGAGCAGTACTTC
.	TRBV4-3	.	TRBJ2-5	CASSQDTGTQYF	TGCGCCAGCAGCCAAGATACCGGGACCCAGTACTTC
.	TRBV4-2	.	TRBJ1-1	CASSQGGMNTEAFF	TGTGCCAGCAGCCAGGGAGGGATGAACACTGAAGCTTTCTTT
.	TRBV29-1	TRBD2	TRBJ2-3	CSVGLAGASTDTQYF	TGCAGCGTCGGGCTAGCGGGGGCTAGCACAGATACGCAGTATTTT
.	TRBV19	TRBD1	TRBJ1-5	CASSIPGTGLYQPQHF	TGTGCCAGTAGTATTCCCGGGACAGGGCTTTATCAGCCCCAGCATTTT
.	TRBV7-3	TRBD2	TRBJ2-2	CASSSRTSAITGELFF	TGTGCCAGCAGCTCCCGGACTAGCGCGATAACCGGGGAGCTGTTTTTT
.	TRBV5-1	.	TRBJ2-1	CASSLVVANEQFF	TGCGCCAGCAGCTTGGTGGTAGCCAATGAGCAGTTCTTC
.	TRBV2	.	TRBJ1-2	CASSQVQQSYGYTF	TGTGCCAGCAGTCAAGTTCAACAGTCATATGGCTACACCTTC
.	TRBV5-6	.	TRBJ2-7	CASSLPTGYEQYF	TGTGCCAGCAGCTTACCGACTGGCTACGAGCAGTACTTC
once	TRBV4-3	.	TRBJ2-3	CASSPTTSTDTQYF	TGCGCCAGCAGCCCTACCACTAGCACAGATACGCAGTATTTT
once	TRBV7-8	.	TRBJ2-7	CASSLVDHSGSYEQYF	TGTGCCAGCAGCTTAGTGGACCACAGCGGCTCCTACGAGCAGTACTTC
once	TRBV2	TRBD2	TRBJ2-7	CASSESGGTDEQYF	TGTGCCAGCAGTGAATCCGGGGGGACTGACGAGCAGTACTTC
.	TRBV7-9	TRBD2	TRBJ2-1	CASSSPVTAGDNEQFF	TGTGCCAGCAGCTCCCCCGTTACAGCGGGAGACAATGAGCAGTTCTTC
once	TRBV7-2	.	TRBJ1-3	CASSRHWERSSGNTIYF	TGTGCCAGCAGCCGCCACTGGGAGCGAAGCTCTGGAAACACCATATATTTT
.	TRBV4-3	TRBD2	TRBJ2-5	CASSHILAGGVKTQYF	TGCGCCAGCAGCCATATACTAGCGGGAGGCGTTAAGACCCAGTACTTC
.	TRBV7-8	TRBD1	TRBJ1-1	CASSLGTGGAATFF	TGTGCCAGCAGCTTAGGGACAGGGGGCGCGGCAACTTTCTTT
.	TRBV5-4	TRBD2	TRBJ2-2	CASSLLAANTGELFF	TGTGCCAGCAGCTTGCTAGCGGCGAACACCGGGGAGCTGTTTTTT
once	TRBV30	.	TRBJ1-2	CAWSSQERMYGYTF	TGTGCCTGGAGTAGCCAGGAACGTATGTATGGCTACACCTTC
once	TRBV7-9	.	TRBJ1-6	CASSADSRTPLHF	TGTGCCAGCAGCGCGGACAGCCGGACACCCCTCCACTTT
.	TRBV7-2	TRBD2	TRBJ2-1	CASSSSGSNEQFF	TGTGCCAGCAGCTCCAGCGGGAGCAATGAGCAGTTCTTC
few	TRBV11-1	TRBD1	TRBJ1-1	CASNTGETNTEAFF	TGTGCCAGCAACACAGGGGAGACGAACACTGAAGCTTTCTTT
once	TRBV5-4	TRBD2	TRBJ2-1	CASSLGLAPYNEQFF	TGTGCCAGCAGCTTGGGACTAGCGCCCTACAATGAGCAGTTCTTC
.	TRBV20-1	.	TRBJ1-2	CSAPDSYGYTF	TGCAGTGCCCCGGACAGCTATGGCTACACCTTC
.	TRBV18	TRBD1	TRBJ1-1	CASSRGQGWENTEAFF	TGTGCCAGCTCACGGGGACAGGGATGGGAGAACACTGAAGCTTTCTTT
.	TRBV6-5	.	TRBJ1-2	CASSISGRYGYTF	TGTGCCAGCAGCATATCTGGTCGGTATGGCTACACCTTC